This passage covers 31 T cell receptor beta chains from one sample sequenced in a study of a mutant IDH1 vaccine in newly diagnosed glioma. Their antigens remain unidentified. Some clones are missing from TCRdb's copy, which holds only in-frame ones; the method was immunoSEQ multiplex PCR. The data show fewer than 70,000 clones, about four fifths seen once. Stated time point: week 11, during vaccination. With topical imiquimod, each dose of the vaccine consisted of 300 ug of mutant IDH1 20-mer peptide. Sequencing used PBMCs, obtained from a glioma patient whose treatment included an IDH1 peptide vaccine. The source of these receptors is a young man with glioma.

The chain couples TRBV6-1 to TRBJ1-2; the D gene is possibly TRBD1 (5 bases). The CDR3 contains 14 residues. The germline V gene has CDR1 MNHNS and CDR2 SASEGT. Trimming took 2 bases from V and 5 from J, leaving 12 bases between them. The CDR3 region is CASSENWGYYGYTF. In nucleotides, the CDR3 is TGTGCCAGCAGTGAAAACTGGGGCTATTATGGCTACACCTTC.

V and J are TRBV27 and TRBJ1-1; the D gene is possibly TRBD1 (6 bases). Between the trimmed V and J ends, which lost 7 bases and 0 bases, there was a span of 9 bases. In germline, CDR1 is MNHEY, CDR2 SMNVEV (reference sequence). This CDR3 has 13 residues. The CDR3 DNA reads TGTGCCAGCAAAGACAGGTTGAACACTGAAGCTTTCTTT. This gives the protein CASKDRLNTEAFF.

This clone was seen more than once but under ten times. The chain has TRBV15 and TRBJ1-1; no definite D call. V was trimmed by 5 bases and J by 6 bases, leaving 13 bases between them. The CDR3 has 13 residues. Germline loops: CDR1 LNHNV, CDR2 YYDKDF (reference sequence). Written as DNA, the CDR3 is TGTGCCACCAGCCAAGCCGTGAGCTCTGAAGCTTTCTTT. This sequence encodes CATSQAVSSEAFF.

The chain uses TRBV7-9 and TRBJ2-5; 8 positions match TRBD2. There are 16 residues in the CDR3. V gave up 1 base and J gave up 0 bases; unmatched junction bases: 4. Germline loops: CDR1 SEHNR, CDR2 FQNEAQ (reference sequence). The CDR3 DNA reads as TGTGCCAGCAGCTTAGGTATTAGCGGGAACCAAGAGACCCAGTACTTC. Amino acids: CASSLGISGNQETQYF.

The rearrangement uses TRBV19 and TRBJ2-5; 8 nucleotides align to TRBD1. The better agreement between TRBJ2-7 and the DNA end casts doubt on the J call. The CDR3 runs to 16 residues. CDR1 and CDR2 from the germline V gene are LNHDA and SQIVND (reference sequence). The CDR3 DNA sequence: TGTGCCAGTAGTACTCAGTCGGTGGGGACAGGATACGAGCAGTACTTC. This encodes CASSTQSVGTGYEQYF.

This clone was seen a single time. The rearrangement joins TRBV5-1 to TRBJ1-1; D is unresolved. There are 14 residues in the CDR3. Germline lookup yields CDR1 SGHRS and CDR2 YFSETQ. V shed 1 base and J shed 7 bases, with 14 bases lying between them. In DNA form, the CDR3 reads TGCGCCAGCAGCTTGCAACAGACGACCGGTGAAGCTTTCTTT. Translation gives CASSLQQTTGEAFF.

The chain is built from TRBV11-2 and TRBJ2-5, with a possible D match to TRBD1 (5 bases). Trimming cost V 2 bases and J 2 bases, with 9 bases left between them. This CDR3 contains 14 residues. The germline gives CDR1 SGHAT, CDR2 FQNNGV. The chain's CDR3 is CASSLLPGQETQYF. DNA for the CDR3: TGTGCCAGCAGCTTACTGCCAGGGCAAGAGACCCAGTACTTC.

The chain recombines TRBV9 with TRBJ1-1; TRBD1 might be the D (5 bases). The germline V gene has CDR1 SGDLS and CDR2 YYNGEE. The length of the CDR3 is 14 residues. Trimming left V 4 bases short and J 8 bases short, with 18 bases between. In DNA form, the CDR3 reads TGTGCCAGCAGCCGCCGAGGGTTCGGGGCCGAAGCTTTCTTT. This sequence encodes CASSRRGFGAEAFF.

The chain carries TRBV7-3 and TRBJ2-1; perhaps TRBD2 as D (6 bases). Germline V gene sequence: CDR1 SGHTA, CDR2 FQGTGA. The CDR3 runs to 13 residues. The V gene lost 2 bases and the J gene lost 10 bases, with 12 bases spanning the gap. CDR3 in DNA: TGTGCCAGCAGCTTAGGAGGGCCCGGCGAGCAGTTCTTC. Protein: CASSLGGPGEQFF.

The chain carries TRBV7-2 and TRBJ2-5; D is unclear. The CDR3 totals 14 residues. The germline V gene has CDR1 SGHTA and CDR2 FQGNSA. Trimming removed 7 bases from V and 5 bases from J, with 17 bases in between. The CDR3, as DNA: TGTGCCAGCACCCTGCCGGGTAGGGCGGAGACCCAGTACTTC. Translating it yields CASTLPGRAETQYF. The variable domain in full, completed from reference TRBV7-2 and TRBJ2-5, reads GAGVSQSPSNKVTEKGKDVELRCDPISGHTALYWYRQSLGQGLEFLIYFQGNSAPDKSGLPSDRFSAERTGGSVSTLTIQRTQQEDSAVYLCASTLPGRAETQYFGPGTRLLVL.

The rearrangement joins TRBV4-2 to TRBJ1-1; TRBD1 matches 7 bases. Trimming cost V 3 bases and J 1 base; bases outside gene matches: 11. The CDR3 has 17 amino acids. Germline V gives CDR1 LGHNA, CDR2 YNFKEQ. This CDR3 is CASSQRDTRGGNTEAFF. CDR3 bases: TGTGCCAGCAGCCAGAGAGACACCAGGGGGGGGAACACTGAAGCTTTCTTT.

This clone was found a few times. The chain joins TRBV5-5 to TRBJ2-7; D ambiguous. CDR1 is SGHKS and CDR2 is YYEKEE in the germline V gene (reference sequence). V lost 1 base and J lost 2, with 13 bases in between. This CDR3 has 15 amino acids. This CDR3 reads CASSLFIGGPYEQYF. The CDR3 DNA reads TGTGCCAGCAGCTTGTTTATCGGCGGTCCCTACGAGCAGTACTTC.

This chain joins TRBV29-1 and TRBJ1-2; 8 bases map to TRBD1. The CDR3 has 12 amino acids. V trimming: 6 bases; J trimming: 5 bases; junction bases outside the gene matches: 5. CDR1 is SQVTM, CDR2 ANQGSEA, per germline. CDR3 sequence (DNA): TGCAGCGTAACGGGACAGGCTTATGGCTACACCTTC. Translation gives CSVTGQAYGYTF.

J is TRBJ2-3 and V is TRBV5-1; the match to TRBD2 covers 9 bases. Germline V CDR1 and CDR2: SGHRS, YFSETQ. The CDR3 is 16 amino acids. With 5 bases clipped from V and 3 bases from J, the junction kept 10 bases outside the gene matches. Here the CDR3 reads CASRREGRFKTDTQYF. In nucleotides, the CDR3 is TGCGCCAGCAGGCGGGAGGGCCGATTCAAGACAGATACGCAGTATTTT.

The CDR3 spells CASSISSGYSELETQYF. CDR3 coding DNA: TGTGCCAGTAGTATTAGCAGCGGGTATTCCGAGCTGGAGACCCAGTACTTC. The gene calls are TRBV19 and TRBJ2-5; tentatively, D is TRBD2 (6 bases). Trimming stripped 3 bases from V and 5 bases from J, with 22 bases between. Germline loops: CDR1 LNHDA, CDR2 SQIVND (reference sequence). This CDR3 spans 17 amino acids.

This chain uses TRBV9 with TRBJ2-5, with 11 bases fitting TRBD1. V dropped 3 bases and J dropped 5; count of bases not matched to a gene: 3. The CDR3 runs 14 residues. Germline CDR1 is SGDLS and CDR2 is YYNGEE. The CDR3 loop reads CASSGGQGAETQYF. The CDR3 DNA reads as TGTGCCAGCAGCGGCGGACAGGGGGCTGAGACCCAGTACTTC.

The chain employs TRBV5-1 and TRBJ1-2, with D perhaps matching TRBD1 (6 bases). This CDR3 spans 15 amino acids. The germline gives CDR1 SGHRS, CDR2 YFSETQ. The V end lost 4 bases, the J end lost 4 bases, and 17 bases lay between the germline ends. The CDR3 sequence is CASSAQQGASYGYTF. The CDR3 coding sequence is TGCGCCAGCAGCGCCCAACAGGGAGCCAGCTATGGCTACACCTTC. The full variable domain, completed using reference TRBV5-1 and TRBJ1-2, is KAGVTQTPRYLIKTRGQQVTLSCSPISGHRSVSWYQQTPGQGLQFLFEYFSETQRNKGNFPGRFSGRQFSNSRSEMNVSTLELGDSALYLCASSAQQGASYGYTFGSGTRLTVV.

The rearrangement uses TRBV10-2 and TRBJ2-7; 10 nucleotides line up with TRBD2. Germline CDR1 WSHSY, CDR2 SAAADI. Trimming removed 6 bases from V and 2 bases from J; junction bases left unmatched: 4. CDR3 length: 14 amino acids. For the CDR3, the DNA is TGCGCCAGCAGGGGCCTAGCGGGGGCCTACGAGCAGTACTTC. Protein: CASRGLAGAYEQYF.

The gene calls are TRBV27 and TRBJ1-1; a possible D gene is TRBD1 (5 bases). The CDR3 sequence is 16 residues long. Germline values: CDR1 MNHEY, CDR2 SMNVEV (reference sequence). Trimming shortened V by 5 bases and J by 1 base, and 17 bases separated the two germline ends. Here the CDR3 DNA reads TGTGCCAGCAGTCCCTACGAATTGCAGGGGAACACTGAAGCTTTCTTT. Protein product: CASSPYELQGNTEAFF.

The chain uses TRBV9 and TRBJ1-1; D remains ambiguous. Germline V gene sequence: CDR1 SGDLS, CDR2 YYNGEE. The CDR3 has 16 amino acids. V was clipped by 1 base and J by 1 base, with 14 bases between them. CDR3 residues: CASSVSPKLTNTEAFF. As DNA, the CDR3 is TGTGCCAGCAGCGTAAGCCCAAAATTAACGAACACTGAAGCTTTCTTT.

The CDR3: CASSEPLGDWETQYF. The CDR3 DNA sequence: TGTGCCAGCAGTGAACCCTTGGGAGATTGGGAGACCCAGTACTTC. The gene calls are TRBV25-1 and TRBJ2-5; TRBD2 might be the D (5 bases). This CDR3 contains 15 residues. Trimming stripped 2 bases from V and 5 bases from J, with 15 bases between. Germline CDR1 reads MGHDK; CDR2 reads SYGVNS.

This chain connects TRBV29-1 to TRBJ1-4; 9 bases line up with TRBD1. The CDR3 runs to 13 residues. The J segment lost 7 bases and the V segment lost 7 bases, leaving 7 bases of the junction unmatched. Germline CDR1 SQVTM, CDR2 ANQGSEA. Written as DNA, the CDR3 is TGCAGCGGCGGACAGGGGTTGGGTGAAAAACTGTTTTTT. This sequence encodes CSGGQGLGEKLFF.

The chain links TRBV5-1 to TRBJ1-1; no clear D. Germline lookup yields CDR1 SGHRS and CDR2 YFSETQ. The CDR3 has 14 residues. Trimming took 2 bases from V and 3 from J, leaving 11 bases between them. The chain's CDR3 is CASSLRFWDTEAFF. CDR3 coding DNA: TGCGCCAGCAGCTTACGTTTTTGGGACACTGAAGCTTTCTTT. Full variable domain (remainder filled in from reference TRBV5-1 and TRBJ1-1): KAGVTQTPRYLIKTRGQQVTLSCSPISGHRSVSWYQQTPGQGLQFLFEYFSETQRNKGNFPGRFSGRQFSNSRSEMNVSTLELGDSALYLCASSLRFWDTEAFFGQGTRLTVV.

The chain combines TRBV18 with TRBJ1-3; D might be TRBD1 (6 bases). The CDR3 runs 16 residues. Germline lookup yields CDR1 KGHSH and CDR2 LQKENI. Trimming removed 4 bases from V and 7 bases from J, with 20 bases in between. CDR3 protein: CASSLADRLYGNTIYF. The CDR3 DNA reads as TGTGCCAGCTCACTAGCCGACAGGCTCTACGGGAACACCATATATTTT. The full variable domain, with the rest looked up from reference TRBV18 and TRBJ1-3, is NAGVMQNPRHLVRRRGQEARLRCSPMKGHSHVYWYRQLPEEGLKFMVYLQKENIIDESGMPKERFSAEFPKEGPSILRIQQVVRGDSAAYFCASSLADRLYGNTIYFGEGSWLTVV.

This chain joins TRBV10-2 and TRBJ2-2; TRBD1 matches at 7 bases. In germline, CDR1 is WSHSY, CDR2 SAAADI. The CDR3 covers 15 residues. V gave up 4 bases and J gave up 5 bases; unmatched junction bases: 7. The DNA for the CDR3 is TGCGCCAGCAGTGTCATACCGGGACAGACCGGGGAGCTGTTTTTT. This translates into CASSVIPGQTGELFF.

The chain couples TRBV10-2 to TRBJ2-5; 9 nucleotides agree with TRBD1. The J segment lost 5 bases and the V segment lost 6 bases, leaving 4 bases of the junction unmatched. CDR3 length: 13 residues. Looked up from germline, CDR1 is WSHSY and CDR2 is SAAADI. DNA for the CDR3: TGCGCCAGCAGACAGGGGGCATGGGAGACCCAGTACTTC. It translates to CASRQGAWETQYF.

Turning to this clone: At one of its ends the junction is not consistent with the germline gene, which may arise from a read error. V usage is TRBV29-1 and J usage is TRBJ1-2, with TRBD1 as a possible D gene (5 bases). The CDR3 runs 10 residues. Germline V gene sequence: CDR1 SQVTM, CDR2 ANQGSEA. The DNA of the CDR3 is TGCAGCGTTGAGGGACCTTCCCTTATATTC. As protein: CSVEGPSLIF.

This sequence joins TRBV28 and TRBJ1-2; no clear D. The CDR3 is 11 residues long. Germline V gene lookup returns CDR1 MDHEN and CDR2 SYDVKM. V lost 8 bases, J lost 3 bases, and 7 bases lay in between. The CDR3 here is CASAQDYGYTF. In DNA form, the CDR3 reads TGTGCCAGCGCTCAGGACTATGGCTACACCTTC.

J is TRBJ2-5 and V is TRBV7-9; tentatively, D is TRBD2 (5 bases). Germline values: CDR1 SEHNR, CDR2 FQNEAQ (reference sequence). This CDR3 is built from 14 residues. V lost 1 base, J lost 5 bases, and 11 bases lay in between. CDR3 nucleotide sequence: TGTGCCAGCAGCTTAGTGGGAGAAGGCGAGACCCAGTACTTC. This gives the protein CASSLVGEGETQYF.

This rearrangement joins TRBV5-1 to TRBJ2-1; 7 bases line up with TRBD1. This CDR3 comprises 19 residues. Germline CDR1 SGHRS, CDR2 YFSETQ. With V trimmed by 0 bases and J by 6 bases, 18 bases remained unmatched. CDR3 sequence (DNA): TGCGCCAGCAGCTTGGTTGAGGGGGCAAGCGGAGCCTTAGGCAATGAGCAGTTCTTC. It encodes CASSLVEGASGALGNEQFF. The complete variable domain, with remaining parts taken from reference TRBV5-1 and TRBJ2-1, reads KAGVTQTPRYLIKTRGQQVTLSCSPISGHRSVSWYQQTPGQGLQFLFEYFSETQRNKGNFPGRFSGRQFSNSRSEMNVSTLELGDSALYLCASSLVEGASGALGNEQFFGPGTRLTVL.

The chain uses TRBV4-1 and TRBJ1-2, with 7 bases aligning to TRBD1. The CDR3 contains 14 residues. With V trimmed by 1 base and J by 4 bases, 3 bases remained unmatched. CDR1 MGHRA and CDR2 YSYEKL come from the germline V gene. CDR3 bases: TGCGCCAGCAGCCAAGGTCCAGGGGGCTATGGCTACACCTTC. Translation: CASSQGPGGYGYTF.